This section outlines one T cell receptor beta chain sequence together with its context. Original methodology: Estimation of nucleated cell counts relied on the amplification of reference gene primers. Sequenced by immunoSEQ multiplex PCR; TCRdb stores in-frame clones only, minus some. D and trimming were read from the DNA, whereas the V and J calls and clone size are those reported in that table. The repertoire holds approximately 260,000 clones, over 75% seen once, with about 2.1% in the top ten. CDR1 is SGHTA and CDR2 is FQGNSA in the germline V gene. Trimming cost V 5 bases and J 2 bases; bases outside gene matches: 7. The CDR3 consists of 15 residues. This specimen comes from a study of blood T cell repertoires in COVID-19. Study-level information: The United States, Italy and Spain provided the acute and convalescent COVID-19 samples. Sources were T cells, B-cell-depleted T cells, or PBMCs; the material itself was cDNA or gDNA.

The sequence was collected from a woman between 35 and 50 years old who had recovered from COVID-19. Sequenced sample: peripheral blood. The chain joins TRBV7-2 to TRBJ2-3, with TRBD1 identical over 7 bases. In nucleotides, the CDR3 is TGTGCCAGCAGCGGCCGACAGGGTTTCACAGATACGCAGTATTTT. This translates into CASSGRQGFTDTQYF.